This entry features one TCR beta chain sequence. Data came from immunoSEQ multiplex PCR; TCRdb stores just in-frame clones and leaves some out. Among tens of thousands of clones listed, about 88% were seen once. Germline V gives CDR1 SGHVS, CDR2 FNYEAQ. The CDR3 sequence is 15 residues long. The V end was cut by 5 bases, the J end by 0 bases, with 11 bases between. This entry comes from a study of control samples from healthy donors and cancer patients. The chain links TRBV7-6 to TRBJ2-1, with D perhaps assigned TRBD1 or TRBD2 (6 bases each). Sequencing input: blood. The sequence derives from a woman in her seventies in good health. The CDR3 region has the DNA TGTGCCAGCAGCCGGGGGCAAGTCTCCTACAATGAGCAGTTCTTC. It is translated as CASSRGQVSYNEQFF.